The 14 T cell receptor beta chains reported below all come from one sample, sequenced in a study of control samples from healthy donors and cancer patients. The assay was immunoSEQ multiplex PCR, and TCRdb's table has in-frame clones only and misses some. Of some 130,000 clones in the sample, roughly 92% were seen once. What was sequenced was blood. The receptors shown here come from a man aged 25-45 years in good health.

V and J are TRBV6-4 and TRBJ2-1, with 10 bases fitting TRBD2. CDR3 length: 14 residues. Germline CDR1 MRHNA, CDR2 SNTAGT. Trimming removed 3 bases from V and 8 bases from J; junction bases left unmatched: 4. DNA of the CDR3: TGTGCCAGCAGTGATGCTAGCGGGAGCGATGAGCAGTTCTTC. As protein: CASSDASGSDEQFF.

This clone is judged medium-sized. The rearrangement uses TRBV15 and TRBJ1-6; D is unclear. V was trimmed by 1 base and J by 8 bases, leaving 6 bases between them. This CDR3 comprises 13 residues. Looked up from germline, CDR1 is LNHNV and CDR2 is YYDKDF (reference sequence). CDR3 in DNA: TGTGCCACCAGCAGAGTTAGGCATTCACCCCTCCACTTT. The encoded protein is CATSRVRHSPLHF.

The rearrangement joins TRBV6-1 to TRBJ1-4; 8 bases line up with TRBD1. Germline V gene sequence: CDR1 MNHNS, CDR2 SASEGT. V shed 4 bases, J shed 4 bases, and the junction held 8 bases outside the gene matches. The CDR3 runs to 16 residues. The CDR3 reads CASSAQGVGFNEKLFF. The CDR3 DNA reads TGTGCCAGCAGTGCACAGGGGGTCGGATTTAATGAAAAACTGTTTTTT.

This clone was seen a handful of times. The rearrangement joins TRBV6-5 to TRBJ2-2, with D hard to call. There are 14 residues in the CDR3. V shed 3 bases and J shed 0 bases, with 5 bases lying between them. CDR1 is MNHEY, CDR2 SVGAGI, per germline. The CDR3, as DNA: TGTGCCAGCAGTTATGGAGCGAACACCGGGGAGCTGTTTTTT. Its translation is CASSYGANTGELFF.

This rearrangement joins TRBV15 to TRBJ1-5; 8 nucleotides agree with TRBD1. The germline CDR1 and CDR2 sequences are LNHNV and YYDKDF (reference sequence). This CDR3 has 16 amino acids. J gave up 6 bases and V 1 base, and 8 bases lay outside the gene matches. The CDR3 DNA sequence: TGTGCCACCAGCAGAGGTGACAGGGGCAGAGGTCAGCCCCAGCATTTT. Its translation: CATSRGDRGRGQPQHF.

The chain employs TRBV5-1 and TRBJ2-2; TRBD1 matches at 7 bases. The CDR3 has 15 amino acids. Trimming at V came to 4 bases and at J to 7 bases, leaving 10 bases not matched to a gene. Germline CDR1 is SGHRS and CDR2 is YFSETQ. The CDR3, as DNA: TGCGCCAGCAGCCCGGAGACAGGGTTGGTCGGGGAGCTGTTTTTT. Its translation: CASSPETGLVGELFF.

This chain links TRBV12-3 or TRBV12-4 with TRBJ1-5, with no clear D. This CDR3 spans 13 amino acids. The V gene lost 5 bases and the J gene lost 3 bases, with 8 bases spanning the gap. The CDR3 DNA follows: TGTGCCAGCAGTATAAAGAACAATCAGCCCCAGCATTTT. Its protein is CASSIKNNQPQHF.

V is TRBV28 and J is TRBJ1-5; D uncertain. This CDR3 contains 12 residues. Germline CDR1 reads MDHEN; CDR2 reads SYDVKM. Trimming took 8 bases from V and 10 from J, leaving 15 bases between them. CDR3 coding DNA: TGTGCCAGCTGTGAACAAGTAGGACCCCAGCATTTT. This gives the protein CASCEQVGPQHF.

The rearrangement uses TRBV9 and TRBJ2-7; TRBD1 might be the D (6 bases). This CDR3 is 16 amino acids long. Germline V gene data show CDR1 as SGDLS and CDR2 as YYNGEE. V lost 1 base and J 1 base, leaving 15 bases between the germline ends. The CDR3 loop is CASSVLGDTSSYEQYF. CDR3 nucleotides: TGTGCCAGCAGCGTATTGGGGGACACCAGTTCCTACGAGCAGTACTTC.

The rearrangement uses TRBV25-1 and TRBJ2-1; D possibly corresponds to TRBD1 (5 bases). The CDR3 runs to 14 residues. Trimming left V 3 bases short and J 5 bases short, with 11 bases between. In germline, CDR1 is MGHDK, CDR2 SYGVNS. Here the CDR3 reads CASSDRDIDNEQFF. CDR3 coding DNA: TGTGCCAGCAGTGACAGGGATATAGACAATGAGCAGTTCTTC.

The chain uses TRBV28 and TRBJ1-5; D unresolved. The germline V and J ends were trimmed by 6 bases and 3 bases, with 3 bases remaining between them. CDR3 size: 11 residues. The germline gives CDR1 MDHEN, CDR2 SYDVKM. CDR3 residues: CASRNNQPQHF. The CDR3 DNA reads as TGTGCCAGCAGGAACAATCAGCCCCAGCATTTT.

The chain couples TRBV28 to TRBJ1-2; TRBD1 aligns across 11 bases. The CDR3 spans 14 residues. CDR1 is MDHEN and CDR2 is SYDVKM in the germline V gene. The V and J ends lost 5 bases and 4 bases, in that order; junction bases with no gene match: 3. As DNA, the CDR3 is TGTGCCAGCAGTCGGACAGGGGGCGGCTATGGCTACACCTTC. Its translation is CASSRTGGGYGYTF.

Written as DNA, the CDR3 is TGTGCCAGCAGCCAAGTACTTTATGATAGGGGGAAAGAGACCCAGTACTTC. It is translated as CASSQVLYDRGKETQYF. The V and J genes are TRBV14 and TRBJ2-5, with D perhaps TRBD1 (6 bases). CDR1 and CDR2 from the germline V gene are SGHDN and FVKESK. This CDR3 contains 17 residues. V shed 1 base and J shed 3 bases, with 18 bases lying between them.

The chain has TRBV18 and TRBJ1-6; 9 bases align to TRBD1. Trimming cost V 3 bases and J 10 bases; bases outside gene matches: 7. The V gene's germline CDR1 is KGHSH and CDR2 LQKENI. This CDR3 region has 15 residues. The CDR3, as DNA: TGTGCCAGCTCACCCTTAAAACAGGGGGCCTCACCCCTCCACTTT. The encoded protein is CASSPLKQGASPLHF.